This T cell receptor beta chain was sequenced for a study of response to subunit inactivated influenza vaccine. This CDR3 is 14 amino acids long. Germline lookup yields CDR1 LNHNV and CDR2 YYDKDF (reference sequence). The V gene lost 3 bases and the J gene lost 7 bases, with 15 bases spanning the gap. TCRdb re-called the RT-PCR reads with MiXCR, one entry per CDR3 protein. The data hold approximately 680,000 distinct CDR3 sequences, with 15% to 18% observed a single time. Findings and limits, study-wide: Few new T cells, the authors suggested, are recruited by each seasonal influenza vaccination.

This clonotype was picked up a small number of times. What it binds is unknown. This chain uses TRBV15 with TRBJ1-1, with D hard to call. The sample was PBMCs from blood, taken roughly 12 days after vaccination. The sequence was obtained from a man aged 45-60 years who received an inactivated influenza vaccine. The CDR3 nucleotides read TGTGCCACCAGCAGGTATTCGAGCGAAGATGAAGCTTTCTTT. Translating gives CATSRYSSEDEAFF.